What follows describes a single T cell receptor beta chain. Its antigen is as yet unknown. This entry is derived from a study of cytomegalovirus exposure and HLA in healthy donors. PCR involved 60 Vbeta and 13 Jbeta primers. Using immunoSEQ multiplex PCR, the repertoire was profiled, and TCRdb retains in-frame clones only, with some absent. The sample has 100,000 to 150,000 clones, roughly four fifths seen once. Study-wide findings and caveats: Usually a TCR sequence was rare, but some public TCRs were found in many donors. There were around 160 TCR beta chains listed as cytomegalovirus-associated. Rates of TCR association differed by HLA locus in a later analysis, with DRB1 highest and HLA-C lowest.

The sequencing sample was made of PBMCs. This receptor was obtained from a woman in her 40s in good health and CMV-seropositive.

In nucleotides, the CDR3 is TGTGCCAGCAGCTTGGGAGTAGCGGGCAACCAAGAGACCCAGTACTTC. Its protein is CASSLGVAGNQETQYF. The gene calls are TRBV7-9 and TRBJ2-5, with TRBD2 matching 7 bases. J lost 0 bases, V lost 3 bases, and 7 bases had no gene match. There are 16 residues in the CDR3. CDR1 SEHNR and CDR2 FQNEAQ come from the germline V gene (reference sequence).